This entry is about one T cell receptor beta chain. The CDR3 is 16 amino acids. Per the germline V gene, CDR1 is SGHTA and CDR2 is FQGNSA. The J segment lost 6 bases and the V segment lost 5 bases, leaving 8 bases of the junction unmatched. TCRdb keeps only in-frame clones here, not all; method: immunoSEQ multiplex PCR. The sample holds more than 150,000 clones; around 87% are singletons and the top ten take about 3%. The sample comes from a study of T cell responses to AZD1222 COVID-19 vaccine. The clonotype comes from an adult in good health. The input for sequencing was peripheral blood, taken on day 0 of MenACWY control vaccination. The chain employs TRBV7-2 and TRBJ2-2, with 11 bases lining up with TRBD2. CDR3 residues: CASSPTSGDPAGELFF. In DNA, the CDR3 is TGTGCCAGCAGCCCGACTAGCGGGGACCCCGCCGGGGAGCTGTTTTTT.